The T cell receptor (beta chain) described here comes from a study of CXCR3-negative and CXCR3-positive naive CD8 T cells. This clonotype is medium-sized (0.01 to 0.1%) by frequency. As yet, its antigen is unknown. CD45RO-CCR7+CD27+CD95- expression identified naive CD8+ T cells. Regarding the study as a whole: When CXCR3-positive naive cells were set against CXCR3-negative naive cells, the former had more hydrophobic TRB CDR3s.

The length of the CDR3 is 15 residues. Germline values: CDR1 MDHEN, CDR2 SYDVKM. Carrying UMI labels, the TRB cDNA libraries were prepared through 5' RACE. TCRdb reprocessed the 5' RACE reads and stores each CDR3 protein as one record, lacking DNA. Its table lists several thousand distinct CDR3 sequences. The material sequenced was naive CXCR3+ CD8+ T cells from blood. Subset noted: CD45RO-CCR7+CD27+CD95- naive CD8+ T cells expressing CXCR3 (TNR3+). This sequence originates from a human donor in good health. Some clones in this sample may be carry-over from other donors' samples. This chain uses TRBV28 with TRBJ2-2; TCRdb reports TRBD1, a call that lacks DNA to check it against. CDR3 amino acids: CASLSTGGNTGELFF.